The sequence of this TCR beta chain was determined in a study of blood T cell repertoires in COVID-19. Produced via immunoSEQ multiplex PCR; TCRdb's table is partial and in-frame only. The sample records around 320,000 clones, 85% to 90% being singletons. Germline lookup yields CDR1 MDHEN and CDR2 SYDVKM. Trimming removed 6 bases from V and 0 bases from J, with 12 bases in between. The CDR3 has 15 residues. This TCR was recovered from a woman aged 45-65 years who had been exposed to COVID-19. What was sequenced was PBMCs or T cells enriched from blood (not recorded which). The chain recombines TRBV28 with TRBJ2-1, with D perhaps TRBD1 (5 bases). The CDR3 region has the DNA TGTGCCAGCAGGCGAACAGGTAGCTCCTACAATGAGCAGTTCTTC. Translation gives CASRRTGSSYNEQFF.